The subject of this entry is one T cell receptor (beta chain). The target of this receptor is not known. No base-level quality is on record; no much larger clone is a single base apart. The data belong to a study of cytomegalovirus exposure and HLA in healthy donors (TCRdb year 2017). Some background on the complete study: In an earlier analysis of under 600 of the donors, about 260 Gb of sequence data and 117 million unique TCR beta sequences from about 179 million T cells were reported. An early release covering roughly 580 HLA-typed donors comprised about 310 gigabases of sequencing data and 85 million to 100 million unique TCR sequences. Of the roughly 410 genotyped donors, 75% to 85% were placed in the genetic ancestry cluster associated with self-reported Caucasian donors. The study aimed to test whether cataloging public T cell receptors could reveal signatures of past pathogen exposure. Using immunosequencing, the study profiled T cell repertoires from roughly 650 subjects and related those repertoires to cytomegalovirus serostatus. In addition to the first cohort of roughly 670 subjects, a separate validation cohort of approximately 120 different subjects was used. The study combined high-throughput TCR immunosequencing, statistical association of individual TCRs with disease status, and machine learning to predict cytomegalovirus infection status. A later analysis re-examined previously published TCR beta repertoires from more than 600 donors and added high-resolution HLA genotyping to investigate patterns of TCR occurrence. In the later analysis, no new phenotypic data were used to find candidate immune exposures; instead, reliance was placed on TCR beta sequences and their occurrence across donors. An earlier analysis of approximately 630 of the donors applied high-throughput TCR beta sequencing to assess whether each TCR beta V gene segment acted as functional or pseudogenic. Donor age, sex, ethnicity and CMV serostatus were compiled together with the repertoire data. A later genetic analysis took genome-wide SNP genotypes for about three fifths of the 666 donors and used that subset as a discovery cohort. Every discovery cohort repertoire had been produced on one sequencing platform. Both class I and class II loci were covered by HLA typing, at four-digit resolution. Typing coverage differed by locus: A, B, C, DRB1 and DQB1 were typed in roughly 629-640 donors, DQA1 in 522, DPA1 in around 580, and DPB1 in about 450. Several DR-DQ haplotypes were treated as single units for association and clustering because of strong linkage in the cohort. On average, 235,054 unique TCR beta nucleotide sequences were sequenced per donor among about 400 genotyped donors of the cohort, with about 19% of those sequences being non-productive. Beyond this particular receptor, the publication reports: Most TCR sequences were observed very rarely across donors, whereas some public TCRs were present in many individuals. The earlier analysis of approximately 540 of the donors excluded 15 to 20 rarely observed V segments, including chromosome 9 orphons, because counts were too low. According to a later analysis, TCR association rates differed among HLA loci, with DRB1 alleles showing the most associated TCRs and HLA-C alleles showing the fewest. Presence/absence analyses assumed roughly uniform sequencing depth across donors, an assumption that may not hold. In a later analysis, around 17,000 TCR beta sequences were associated with specific HLA alleles at a false discovery rate of 0.05. Correlated functional status among segregating V segments might be attributable to linkage disequilibrium, but an unknown experimental factor could not be ruled out. In both the original and validation cohorts, the classifier was reported to diagnose cytomegalovirus status with high specificity and sensitivity. In a later analysis, HLA-associated TCR beta chains were found to be more clonally expanded and to have lower generation probabilities than equally common non-associated chains. Because some donors lacked HLA typing at each locus, the association tests relied only on the typed subset. In an earlier analysis of more than 500 of the donors, most TCR beta V segments appeared in productive rearrangements about 90% or about 30% of the time, broadly matching IMGT annotations. Assigning TCR associations to individual alleles was difficult when HLA alleles, especially DR and DQ, strongly co-occurred. A further reported finding was that TCR beta sequences accurately predicted the HLA-A and HLA-B alleles for most subjects in the first cohort. A later genetic analysis associated a missense DCLRE1C variant with V-gene and J-gene trimming of TCR beta chains, and an independent cohort replicated the association. Compared with the approximately 670-donor mean, donors in an Asian-associated ancestry cluster had fewer N-insertions in productive TCRs, according to a later genetic analysis. The sequencing pipeline was judged likely to have produced a cluster of highly shared sequence variants as a technical artifact. A few of the identified cytomegalovirus-associated TCR beta chains were confirmed in vitro to be specific for cytomegalovirus antigens. The authors suggested that the approach could potentially be generalized to other disease states and immunological phenotypes. Several of the top co-occurrence clusters appeared to be linked to parvovirus B19, influenza, CMV and Epstein-Barr virus, according to a later analysis. The 87-base-pair reads could not distinguish some IMGT-functional V segments, including TRBV6-2 and TRBV6-3, so those segments were excluded. In the study, 164 TCR beta chains were listed as associated with cytomegalovirus. In a later analysis, most CMV-associated TCR beta chains were found to appear HLA-restricted, with HLA associations seemingly driven largely by CMV exposure. In this cohort, only TCR beta chains were sequenced, and detectable features were limited by the absence of alpha or paired-chain data. The only immune exposure information available for the cohort was CMV serostatus.

Receptor libraries were prepared by the immunoSEQ multiplex PCR assay. A mixture of 60 forward primers for TCR Vbeta segments and 13 reverse primers for TCR Jbeta segments was used in the multiplex PCR. A multiplex PCR assay on genomic DNA amplified the CDR3 region of rearranged TCR beta genes. The amplified TCR beta libraries were sequenced on the Illumina HiSeq System as 87-base-pair reads. The authors processed their data as follows. A later analysis counted some 74 million unique TCR beta chains across the roughly 700 repertoires, and 10 million to 12 million of these chains were shared by at least two donors. To remove PCR and sequencing errors, raw reads were error-corrected and collapsed into unique sequences using a nearest-neighbor algorithm that merged closely related sequences. V, D and J gene segments were assigned by aligning CDR3 sequences to IMGT reference sequences. Each retained sequence needed at least a six-nucleotide match to both a V gene segment and a J gene segment. A rearrangement counted as productive if the CDR3 had no stop codons and remained in frame with V and J, and every other rearrangement counted as non-productive. CDR3 was defined according to IMGT convention as the region running from the second conserved V-encoded cysteine to the conserved J-encoded phenylalanine. The earlier analysis of some 540 of the donors excluded any sequence lacking an unambiguous match to a single V gene segment. An earlier analysis of over 450 of the donors classified V segments as functional when productive rearrangements were above 56.7% and as segregating when the standard deviation between donors was above 5%. A statistical classification framework was built for diagnosing cytomegalovirus status from the catalog of TCR beta chain sequences. V and J gene assignment, in a later analysis, came from comparing TCR nucleotide sequences with IMGT/GENE-DB human TR gene sequences. A later analysis assigned CDR3 sequences and most-parsimonious VDJ recombination scenarios with the TCRdist pipeline. A later analysis defined each TCR beta chain by its CDR3 amino acid sequence plus V-gene family, and excluded reads lacking a unique V-gene family. In a later analysis, a few hundred highly shared, low-generation-probability nucleotide sequences were removed to address suspected cross-contamination and a sequencing artifact. In a later analysis, a clonal expansion index was calculated for each public chain from normalized within-repertoire ranks of inferred template counts. In a later analysis, generation probabilities were computed using a VDJ recombination model fitted to out-of-frame rearrangements, and the results were checked against IGoR. In a later analysis, TCR-TCR, TCR-HLA and TCR-CMV co-occurrence was scored with hypergeometric tests, and a repertoire-size bias correction was applied to TCR pairs. A later analysis estimated false discovery rates by permuting HLA or CMV assignments 20 times. A later analysis grouped co-occurring TCRs with DBSCAN, adding TCRdist sequence similarity when clustering within HLA-allele-positive subsets. Repertoires with fewer than 30,000 or more than 120,000 public chains, plus five repertoires with anomalous nucleotide sharing, were excluded from co-occurrence clustering. In TCRdb, the immuneACCESS table is reduced to in-frame sequences with V and J assigned. These tables do not hold every clone; where another copy was compared, an unresolved V gene accounts for under half, and the others remain unexplained. V, J and clone size reflect that table, while D and trimming were determined from the DNA. The sample table contains fewer than 140,000 clones; only one count was recorded for 75% of them. The ten largest clones take up roughly 3% of the sample.

The CDR3 goes from the cysteine to the phenylalanine over 13 residues. Only the CDR3 part of the read is kept: 39 bases, read in frame from the first base. CDR1 and CDR2, looked up from the germline V gene, are SGHVS and FNYEAQ. The junction carries 10 bases between V and J, which are trimmed by 1 base and 7 bases respectively. The cohort consisted of hundreds of healthy bone marrow donors. Cohort members were all nominally healthy when sampled, although unrecorded immune exposures were likely present. The donor was CMV seropositive and was included in the group of 250 to 300 seropositive cohort members. Every donor gave a peripheral blood sample, and the peripheral blood mononuclear cells from that sample were used for TCR beta sequencing. Genomic DNA was extracted from the blood cell samples with the Qiagen DNeasy Blood Extraction Kit.

The chain couples TRBV7-6 to TRBJ1-1; the D gene identity is not certain. The source material was PBMCs. The clonotype originates from a male donor in good health and CMV-seropositive. The sequenced DNA is TGTGCCAGCAGCTTAGGGGGAGGGCGTGAAGCTTTCTTT. It codes for CASSLGGGREAFF.